A single sample gave rise to the 21 T cell receptor beta chains below, sequenced in a study of OX40 agonist ivuxolimab in advanced cancers. Only in-frame clones appear in the TCRdb table, and some are missing; sequencing was by immunoSEQ multiplex PCR. Of about 75,000 clones listed, over 85% were seen once; the top ten hold about 0.35%. The sequenced sample was CD4+ or CD8+ T cells sorted from blood, obtained in a trial of the OX40 agonist ivuxolimab. The source is an adult with an advanced solid tumor such as melanoma, head and neck, liver or kidney cancer.

V and J are TRBV28 and TRBJ2-5, with 9 bases fitting TRBD2. The V segment lost 3 bases and the J segment 5 bases; nucleotides outside the gene matches: 4. There are 14 residues in the CDR3. CDR1 MDHEN and CDR2 SYDVKM come from the germline V gene. The CDR3 loop is CASSLSTSGETQYF. In nucleotides, the CDR3 is TGTGCCAGCAGTTTGTCCACTAGCGGGGAGACCCAGTACTTC.

The chain carries TRBV29-1 and TRBJ1-4; 7 nucleotides match TRBD1. Per the germline V gene, CDR1 is SQVTM and CDR2 is ANQGSEA. The CDR3 totals 15 residues. V lost 6 bases to trimming and J lost 8 bases; unmatched junction nucleotides: 15. DNA for the CDR3: TGCAGCGTCGGACCATTGACAGGGATAGGAGAAAAACTGTTTTTT. The encoded protein is CSVGPLTGIGEKLFF.

The V call is TRBV6-6, the J call TRBJ2-1, with D unresolved. V shed 4 bases and J shed 10 bases, with 17 bases lying between them. CDR3 size: 14 residues. CDR1 is MNHNY, CDR2 SVGAGI, per germline (reference sequence). CDR3: CASSSTRPNEEQFF. CDR3 DNA sequence: TGTGCCAGCAGTTCTACCCGGCCCAACGAGGAGCAGTTCTTC.

Notes on this clone: This same CDR3 is encoded by further DNA sequences in the sample. The chain has TRBV5-1 and TRBJ1-1; D not resolved. Germline CDR1 SGHRS, CDR2 YFSETQ. This CDR3 is built from 15 residues. The V gene lost 3 bases and the J gene lost 0 bases, with 12 bases spanning the gap. The CDR3 bases are TGCGCCAGCAGCTCGCTGGGCCCAATGAACACTGAAGCTTTCTTT. Protein sequence: CASSSLGPMNTEAFF.

This chain connects TRBV5-6 to TRBJ1-4; TRBD1 agrees at 9 bases. This CDR3 is built from 16 residues. Germline CDR1 is SGHDT and CDR2 is YYEEEE. The ends lost 3 bases at V and 6 bases at J; junction bases unmatched: 9. CDR3 bases: TGTGCCAGCAGCTCTGGTCCGGGACAGGGTTATGAAAAACTGTTTTTT. This encodes CASSSGPGQGYEKLFF.

This chain links TRBV7-2 with TRBJ2-3; D uncertain. The CDR3 is 15 residues long. The germline V gene has CDR1 SGHTA and CDR2 FQGNSA. V gave up 2 bases and J gave up 1 base, with 10 bases separating them. This CDR3 is CASSLLGWGTDTQYF. Written as DNA, the CDR3 is TGTGCCAGCAGCTTACTAGGGTGGGGCACAGATACGCAGTATTTT.

The chain has TRBV2 and TRBJ2-5, with 7 nucleotides matching TRBD1. Losses at the gene ends were 5 bases for V and 5 bases for J; bases not matched to a gene: 11. CDR1 SNHLY and CDR2 FYNNEI come from the germline V gene. The CDR3 consists of 15 residues. The CDR3 region is CASSRDSTKGETQYF. CDR3 sequence (DNA): TGTGCCAGCAGTAGGGACAGTACTAAAGGGGAGACCCAGTACTTC.

DNA for the CDR3: TGTGCCAGCAGCCCCTTAGCAGGGGCGATGGCAACTAATGAAAAACTGTTTTTT. It codes for CASSPLAGAMATNEKLFF. The V call is TRBV7-2, the J call TRBJ1-4; D is possibly TRBD1 (6 bases). Trimming pared 5 bases from V and 0 bases from J, leaving 19 bases between. The germline gives CDR1 SGHTA, CDR2 FQGNSA. The CDR3 consists of 18 residues.

The J gene is TRBJ2-5, the V gene TRBV19; the match to TRBD2 covers 14 bases. Per germline, CDR1 LNHDA and CDR2 SQIVND (reference sequence). This CDR3 spans 17 amino acids. The V segment lost 4 bases and the J segment 4 bases; nucleotides outside the gene matches: 8. The CDR3 DNA follows: TGTGCCAGTAGTAAGGGGACTAGCGGGGGCTGGGGAGAGACCCAGTACTTC. Its protein is CASSKGTSGGWGETQYF.

This clone occurred once. The J gene is TRBJ2-1, the V gene TRBV28; D not certain. V gave up 7 bases and J gave up 8 bases, with 21 bases separating them. Germline V gene lookup returns CDR1 MDHEN and CDR2 SYDVKM. This CDR3 is 15 amino acids long. Here the CDR3 reads CASTQLIRSFDEQFF. The CDR3 DNA reads as TGTGCCAGCACCCAACTCATTCGATCCTTCGATGAGCAGTTCTTC.

The V gene is TRBV29-1, the J gene TRBJ2-2; 10 bases align to TRBD1. V dropped 7 bases and J dropped 1; count of bases not matched to a gene: 6. The CDR3 extends over 15 amino acids. Germline assignment: CDR1 SQVTM and CDR2 ANQGSEA. The CDR3 region has the DNA TGCAGCGCCCGAGACAGGGGGCAGAACACCGGGGAGCTGTTTTTT. This sequence encodes CSARDRGQNTGELFF.

Remarks on this clone: Other DNA sequences in the sample encode the same CDR3. This chain uses TRBV7-2 with TRBJ2-3; D is unresolved. The CDR3 is made up of 12 amino acids. Per germline, CDR1 SGHTA and CDR2 FQGNSA. V was trimmed by 4 bases and J by 4 bases, leaving 6 bases between them. The CDR3 nucleotides are TGTGCCAGCAGCTCCCTCTCAGATACGCAGTATTTT. This sequence encodes CASSSLSDTQYF.

This chain uses TRBV5-4 with TRBJ1-6; 8 nucleotides agree with TRBD1. CDR1 and CDR2 (germline): SGHNT, YYREEE (reference sequence). Trimming at V came to 2 bases and at J to 4 bases, leaving 2 bases not matched to a gene. This CDR3 comprises 15 residues. CDR3 bases: TGTGCCAGCAGCTTCGGACAGGGTTATAATTCACCCCTCCACTTT. This translates into CASSFGQGYNSPLHF.

The chain has TRBV28 and TRBJ1-4; 7 bases are a match to TRBD1. Germline loops: CDR1 MDHEN, CDR2 SYDVKM. The CDR3 has 14 amino acids. Trimming removed 6 bases from V and 3 bases from J; junction bases left unmatched: 4. The chain's CDR3 is CASRYGTANEKLFF. The CDR3 DNA sequence: TGTGCCAGCAGGTACGGGACAGCTAATGAAAAACTGTTTTTT.

This chain joins TRBV6-5 and TRBJ1-4; maybe TRBD1 (6 bases). The CDR3 consists of 14 residues. Germline lookup yields CDR1 MNHEY and CDR2 SVGAGI. The germline V and J ends were trimmed by 6 bases and 4 bases, with 12 bases remaining between them. CDR3 sequence: CASRRGPGNEKLFF. CDR3 bases: TGTGCCAGCAGGCGGGGGCCGGGTAATGAAAAACTGTTTTTT.

This clone was picked up many times. The rearrangement links TRBV5-1 to TRBJ2-7, with TRBD2 matching over 14 bases. Germline assignment: CDR1 SGHRS and CDR2 YFSETQ. The CDR3 contains 17 residues. V trimming: 4 bases; J trimming: 3 bases; junction bases outside the gene matches: 9. In DNA, the CDR3 is TGCGCCAGCAGCCGGACAGGGGGGACTAGCGGGAGCTACGAGCAGTACTTC. Translated: CASSRTGGTSGSYEQYF.

This chain uses TRBV5-4 with TRBJ2-5, with 16 bases aligning to TRBD2. V lost 4 bases and J lost 5; bases outside the gene matches: 8. The CDR3 is 17 residues long. The V gene's germline CDR1 is SGHNT and CDR2 YYREEE (reference sequence). For the CDR3, the DNA is TGTGCCAGCAGCCTCGGGACTAGCGGGAGGGGCCGGGAGACCCAGTACTTC. As protein: CASSLGTSGRGRETQYF.

This chain connects TRBV30 to TRBJ1-4, with 12 bases fitting TRBD1. Looked up from germline, CDR1 is GTSNPN and CDR2 is SVGIG (reference sequence). This CDR3 contains 16 residues. V was pared by 3 bases and J by 8 bases, with 10 bases of the junction left unmatched. CDR3 residues: CAWSGTGGSFTEKLFF. Here the CDR3 DNA reads TGTGCCTGGAGCGGGACAGGGGGCAGTTTTACGGAAAAACTGTTTTTT. The full variable domain, with the rest looked up from reference TRBV30 and TRBJ1-4, is SQTIHQWPATLVQPVGSPLSLECTVEGTSNPNLYWYRQAAGRGLQLLFYSVGIGQISSEVPQNLSASRPQDRQFILSSKKLLLSDSGFYLCAWSGTGGSFTEKLFFGSGTQLSVL.

The V and J genes are TRBV18 and TRBJ2-3, with 13 bases fitting TRBD2. This CDR3 comprises 20 residues. V trimming: 5 bases; J trimming: 4 bases; junction bases outside the gene matches: 18. The V gene's germline CDR1 is KGHSH and CDR2 LQKENI. CDR3 nucleotide sequence: TGTGCCAGCTCAATCAAGAGACAGGCGGGACTAGCGGGGACTTCAGATACGCAGTATTTT. Residues: CASSIKRQAGLAGTSDTQYF.

The chain recombines TRBV30 with TRBJ1-2; 9 nucleotides align to TRBD1. The CDR3 extends over 14 amino acids. Germline V gives CDR1 GTSNPN, CDR2 SVGIG (reference sequence). Trimming cost V 3 bases and J 8 bases; bases outside gene matches: 10. The CDR3 loop reads CAWSPGTGLRGYTF. The CDR3 region has the DNA TGTGCCTGGAGCCCCGGGACAGGGTTGAGAGGCTACACCTTC.

This chain joins TRBV6-5 and TRBJ2-7; no reliable D call. The V gene's germline CDR1 is MNHEY and CDR2 SVGAGI. With 4 bases removed from V and 0 bases from J, the gap between germline ends came to 16 bases. This CDR3 has 16 amino acids. The CDR3 is CASSFSGAHSSYEQYF. CDR3 coding DNA: TGTGCCAGCAGTTTCTCCGGCGCTCACAGCTCCTACGAGCAGTACTTC.